This T cell receptor beta chain was captured by sequencing in a study of blood T cells in healthy people across ages. Regarding the study as a whole: A roughly linear fall in TCR beta diversity per million T cells was seen with increasing age. In long-lived donors, naive CD4+ cell counts and diversity exceeded those of aged donors.

PCR was performed a second time for about 6 to 12 cycles using a sample-barcoded 5' primer and a J-beta primer mix. Each cDNA molecule carried a tag from a template-switch adaptor that contained 12 random nucleotides. TCRdb re-analysed the 5' RACE reads in MiXCR, keeping a single row per CDR3 protein. The top ten hold under 30% of the sample, which has 1.8 million or so distinct CDR3 sequences, 35% to 50% seen once. Points on this clonotype: What it binds is unknown. The junction departs from the called germline gene at one end, perhaps through a read error.

Sequences were obtained from blood. The receptor was isolated from a human donor in good health.

The CDR3 nucleotides read TGTGCCAACAGTGAAGCGCGGCCGGGAGAGCAGTACTTC. Translating gives CANSEARPGEQYF. The chain carries TRBV6-1 and TRBJ2-7; possibly TRBD2 for D (5 bases). The CDR3 spans 13 residues. Germline values: CDR1 MNHNS, CDR2 SASEGT.